Below, 26 T cell receptor beta chains from the same sample are listed, as sequenced in a study of blood T cell repertoires in COVID-19. The data were produced by immunoSEQ multiplex PCR, yet TCRdb's version contains in-frame clones alone and is incomplete. The sample consists of some 300,000 clones, roughly 80% of them appearing once. The sequencing input was peripheral blood. These receptor sequences come from a woman aged 45-60 years with active or convalescent COVID-19.

The J gene is TRBJ1-1, the V gene TRBV7-8, with D possibly TRBD1 on 5 matching bases. The germline gives CDR1 SGHVS, CDR2 FQNEAQ. Trimming removed 2 bases at V and 5 bases at J, with 15 bases between. This CDR3 is 15 amino acids long. The CDR3 DNA is TGTGCCAGCAGCTTAACCCAGGGTCCGCTGACTGAAGCTTTCTTT. Translated, it gives CASSLTQGPLTEAFF.

The chain uses TRBV30 and TRBJ2-3; the D gene is possibly TRBD2 (7 bases). This CDR3 comprises 13 residues. Per the germline V gene, CDR1 is GTSNPN and CDR2 is SVGIG (reference sequence). The V and J ends lost 1 base and 11 bases respectively, with 16 bases between them. The CDR3 is CAWSGGGPGVQYF. CDR3 nucleotide sequence: TGTGCCTGGAGTGGGGGGGGTCCAGGGGTGCAGTATTTT.

The chain combines TRBV14 with TRBJ1-1; D is unclear. The CDR3 totals 14 residues. Germline CDR1 reads SGHDN; CDR2 reads FVKESK. Trimming pared 4 bases from V and 5 bases from J, leaving 14 bases between. CDR3 DNA: TGTGCCAGCAGCCCTCGTCCAGTCAGGACTGAAGCTTTCTTT. This sequence encodes CASSPRPVRTEAFF.

CDR3 DNA: TGTGCCAGCAGCCTCACAAGTAATTCACCCCTCCACTTT. Translated, it gives CASSLTSNSPLHF. The V call is TRBV14, the J call TRBJ1-6, with D unclear. CDR3 length equals 13 residues. V was clipped by 4 bases and J by 6 bases, with 7 bases between them. Germline assignment: CDR1 SGHDN and CDR2 FVKESK.

V is TRBV18 and J is TRBJ1-1; 9 positions match TRBD1. After removal of 5 bases from V and 1 base from J, the junction contained 5 bases not matched to a gene. Germline V gene data show CDR1 as KGHSH and CDR2 as LQKENI. The length of the CDR3 is 15 residues. CDR3 coding DNA: TGTGCCAGCTCAGCCGAACAGGGGGCGAACACTGAAGCTTTCTTT. It yields the protein CASSAEQGANTEAFF.

The CDR3 DNA reads as TGTGCCACCAGCAGACAGGGGAAAGACAATGAAAAACTGTTTTTT. This sequence encodes CATSRQGKDNEKLFF. This chain joins TRBV15 and TRBJ1-4; a possible D gene is TRBD1 (6 bases). CDR1 is LNHNV and CDR2 is YYDKDF in the germline V gene (reference sequence). V shed 2 bases and J shed 5 bases, with 12 bases lying between them. The CDR3 totals 15 residues.

The chain combines TRBV29-1 with TRBJ1-2; perhaps TRBD1 as D (6 bases). V lost 0 bases and J 7 bases, leaving 15 bases between the germline ends. Germline lookup yields CDR1 SQVTM and CDR2 ANQGSEA. This CDR3 region has 14 residues. The CDR3 spells CSVEDLRGAAGYTF. CDR3 sequence (DNA): TGCAGCGTTGAAGATCTTCGGGGGGCCGCTGGCTACACCTTC.

The chain recombines TRBV5-1 with TRBJ1-3; the D gene is possibly TRBD1 (6 bases). Germline V lookup: CDR1 SGHRS, CDR2 YFSETQ. The CDR3 is 15 amino acids. The V end lost 4 bases, the J end lost 0 bases, and 11 bases lay between the germline ends. For the CDR3, the DNA is TGCGCCAGCAGCCCAGGGGTTTCCTCTGGAAACACCATATATTTT. This gives the protein CASSPGVSSGNTIYF.

The J gene is TRBJ2-7, the V gene TRBV7-9; 13 nucleotides line up with TRBD2. The V gene's germline CDR1 is SEHNR and CDR2 FQNEAQ (reference sequence). The V gene end was trimmed by 5 bases and the J gene end by 1 base; junction bases not matched to a gene: 5. This CDR3 has 16 amino acids. The CDR3: CASSAGLAGISYEQYF. The CDR3 bases are TGTGCCAGCAGCGCGGGACTAGCGGGAATTTCCTACGAGCAGTACTTC.

The rearrangement joins TRBV29-1 to TRBJ1-1; D remains unclear. Trimming removed 8 bases at V and 7 bases at J, with 14 bases between. The CDR3 contains 11 residues. Germline V gene sequence: CDR1 SQVTM, CDR2 ANQGSEA. The chain's CDR3 is CSSVQVHEAFF. The DNA for the CDR3 is TGCAGCTCCGTTCAGGTCCATGAAGCTTTCTTT. The full variable domain, its missing parts supplied by reference TRBV29-1 and TRBJ1-1, is SAVISQKPSRDICQRGTSLTIQCQVDSQVTMMFWYRQQPGQSLTLIATANQGSEATYESGFVIDKFPISRPNLTFSTLTVSNMSPEDSSIYLCSSVQVHEAFFGQGTRLTVV.

The chain has TRBV28 and TRBJ1-1; 10 bases match TRBD1. The CDR3 totals 14 residues. Germline lookup yields CDR1 MDHEN and CDR2 SYDVKM. J was trimmed by 8 bases and V by 6 bases; bases with no gene match: 9. CDR3 DNA: TGTGCCAGCAGGGCGGGACAGGGGCGTACGGAAGCTTTCTTT. It is translated as CASRAGQGRTEAFF.

The chain links TRBV10-3 to TRBJ1-2, with 8 nucleotides matching TRBD1. J was trimmed by 0 bases and V by 4 bases; bases with no gene match: 7. The CDR3 covers 16 residues. Germline values: CDR1 ENHRY, CDR2 SYGVKD. The CDR3 DNA is TGTGCCATCAGTGCGGGGACAGGCAGTACTAACTATGGCTACACCTTC. Translated: CAISAGTGSTNYGYTF.

The gene calls are TRBV30 and TRBJ1-1; D gene unclear. This CDR3 region has 11 residues. Germline CDR1 reads GTSNPN; CDR2 reads SVGIG (reference sequence). With 3 bases removed from V and 4 bases from J, the gap between germline ends came to 6 bases. The CDR3 region is CAWRFGTEAFF. The CDR3 nucleotides are TGTGCCTGGAGATTCGGCACTGAAGCTTTCTTT.

Details on this clone: Other DNA sequences within the sample encode an identical CDR3. The chain joins TRBV5-1 to TRBJ1-6; TRBD1 is a possible D gene (5 bases). The CDR3 spans 13 residues. Germline V gene sequence: CDR1 SGHRS, CDR2 YFSETQ. Trimming left V 0 bases short and J 7 bases short, with 5 bases between. As DNA, the CDR3 is TGCGCCAGCAGCTTGGACAGGAATTCACCCCTCCACTTT. Amino acid sequence: CASSLDRNSPLHF. Full variable domain (remainder filled in from reference TRBV5-1 and TRBJ1-6): KAGVTQTPRYLIKTRGQQVTLSCSPISGHRSVSWYQQTPGQGLQFLFEYFSETQRNKGNFPGRFSGRQFSNSRSEMNVSTLELGDSALYLCASSLDRNSPLHFGNGTRLTVT.

In regard to this clone: The junction differs from germline at one of its ends, possibly a read error. The chain recombines TRBV14 with TRBJ2-7; D call uncertain. Germline lookup yields CDR1 SGHDN and CDR2 FVKESK. The CDR3 contains 15 residues. CDR3 in DNA: TGTGCCAGCAGTCAAGGGTCCAGGCTCCACTACGAGCAGTACTTC. Encoded protein: CASSQGSRLHYEQYF.

The chain recombines TRBV30 with TRBJ2-3; the match to TRBD1 covers 12 bases. V trimming: 5 bases; J trimming: 5 bases; junction bases outside the gene matches: 8. The germline CDR1 and CDR2 sequences are GTSNPN and SVGIG (reference sequence). The CDR3 extends over 15 amino acids. The CDR3 is CAWHPGQGARDTQYF. In DNA form, the CDR3 reads TGTGCCTGGCACCCGGGACAGGGGGCCCGAGATACGCAGTATTTT. The whole variable domain, filled in from reference TRBV30 and TRBJ2-3, reads SQTIHQWPATLVQPVGSPLSLECTVEGTSNPNLYWYRQAAGRGLQLLFYSVGIGQISSEVPQNLSASRPQDRQFILSSKKLLLSDSGFYLCAWHPGQGARDTQYFGPGTRLTVL.

The gene calls are TRBV27 and TRBJ1-1, with D possibly TRBD1 on 6 matching bases. The germline CDR1 and CDR2 sequences are MNHEY and SMNVEV (reference sequence). This CDR3 region has 14 residues. V was shortened by 6 bases and J by 2 bases, with 13 bases between the two germline ends. This CDR3 is CASRAGAINTEAFF. The CDR3 DNA is TGTGCCAGCAGGGCAGGGGCGATAAACACTGAAGCTTTCTTT.

CDR3 sequence: CASSLQTVLNSPLHF. CDR3 sequence (DNA): TGCGCCAGCAGCCTTCAGACTGTTCTTAATTCACCCCTCCACTTT. The chain links TRBV5-1 to TRBJ1-6, with D unclear. The CDR3 has 15 residues. Germline CDR1 SGHRS, CDR2 YFSETQ. V lost 4 bases and J 6 bases, leaving 14 bases between the germline ends.

The CDR3 reads CATSDPSGSTDTQYF. The CDR3 DNA follows: TGTGCCACCAGTGACCCGAGCGGGAGCACAGATACGCAGTATTTT. This rearrangement joins TRBV24-1 to TRBJ2-3, with a tentative D call TRBD2 (6 bases). Germline CDR1 KGHDR, CDR2 SFDVKD. The V end was cut by 4 bases, the J end by 0 bases, with 10 bases between. The CDR3 totals 15 residues.

This sequence joins TRBV2 and TRBJ1-1; weak D call: TRBD1 (5 bases). This CDR3 region has 12 residues. Looked up from germline, CDR1 is SNHLY and CDR2 is FYNNEI. V was shortened by 7 bases and J by 5 bases, with 11 bases between the two germline ends. The CDR3 DNA is TGTGCCAGCAACCCCCAGGGAACTGAAGCTTTCTTT. It is translated as CASNPQGTEAFF. Full variable domain (rest looked up from reference TRBV2 and TRBJ1-1): EPEVTQTPSHQVTQMGQEVILRCVPISNHLYFYWYRQILGQKVEFLVSFYNNEISEKSEIFDDQFSVERPDGSNFTLKIRSTKLEDSAMYFCASNPQGTEAFFGQGTRLTVV.

The V call is TRBV6-1, the J call TRBJ2-7, with TRBD2 identical over 12 bases. The CDR3 loop spans 18 amino acids. The V gene's germline CDR1 is MNHNS and CDR2 SASEGT. Losses at the gene ends were 4 bases for V and 2 bases for J; bases not matched to a gene: 12. This chain's CDR3 is CASSVLAGGHGAPYEQYF. The DNA of the CDR3 is TGTGCCAGCAGTGTACTAGCGGGAGGCCATGGAGCGCCCTACGAGCAGTACTTC.

V gene TRBV7-6 combines with J gene TRBJ2-3; 9 nucleotides match TRBD2. Trimming removed 1 base from V and 2 bases from J; junction bases left unmatched: 10. The germline V gene has CDR1 SGHVS and CDR2 FNYEAQ. This CDR3 comprises 18 residues. DNA of the CDR3: TGTGCCAGCAGCTTAGGAGCCTTAGCGGGAGACTCCACAGATACGCAGTATTTT. Residues: CASSLGALAGDSTDTQYF.

The chain couples TRBV19 to TRBJ1-1; D is unresolved. CDR1 and CDR2 from the germline V gene are LNHDA and SQIVND (reference sequence). The V end lost 10 bases, the J end lost 1 base, and 16 bases lay between the germline ends. This CDR3 comprises 14 residues. The CDR3 DNA is TGTGCCACCCGCACCCAGATTCCGAACACTGAAGCTTTCTTT. Its protein product is CATRTQIPNTEAFF.

The rearrangement joins TRBV10-3 to TRBJ2-7; 8 nucleotides match TRBD1. The germline V gene has CDR1 ENHRY and CDR2 SYGVKD. Unmatched junction bases numbered 5, after V lost 2 bases and J lost 2 bases. The CDR3 loop spans 15 amino acids. This CDR3 reads CAISEVQGAPYEQYF. The CDR3 DNA is TGTGCCATCAGTGAGGTCCAGGGGGCCCCCTACGAGCAGTACTTC.

This chain uses TRBV5-4 with TRBJ2-1, with 7 bases fitting TRBD2. Per germline, CDR1 SGHNT and CDR2 YYREEE (reference sequence). CDR3 length equals 15 residues. The junction had 2 bases not matched to a gene; V was cut back by 0 bases and J by 2 bases. The CDR3 region is CASSLEAGAYNEQFF. The CDR3 nucleotides are TGTGCCAGCAGCTTGGAGGCGGGAGCCTACAATGAGCAGTTCTTC.

This clone was seen just once. CDR3 residues: CASSPPSVGNTEAFF. The CDR3 region has the DNA TGTGCCAGCTCACCACCGAGCGTTGGGAACACTGAAGCTTTCTTT. This chain joins TRBV18 and TRBJ1-1; D unresolved. Germline V CDR1 and CDR2: KGHSH, LQKENI. This CDR3 region has 15 residues. Trimming cost V 0 bases and J 1 base, with 9 bases left between them.